The clone carrying this T cell receptor beta chain was counted only a few times. Its antigen is unknown. This sample was taken from a study of CD8+CD57+ T cells in acquired aplastic anemia. Study results and caveats: Patient and control CD8+ Simpson's diversity was not significantly different.

Genomic DNA acted as the template from which TCR beta VDJ combination and CDR3 sequence profiling were carried out. TCRdb fed the reads into MiXCR, producing one record per CDR3 protein. The sample includes around 210,000 distinct CDR3 sequences, around three fifths seen only once; the top ten take roughly 61%. Individuals selected for sequencing had exhibited CD8+CD57+ cell expansion on flow cytometry. The V and J ends lost 7 bases and 7 bases respectively, with 11 bases between them. The germline CDR1 and CDR2 sequences are SNHLY and FYNNEI. CDR3 length equals 12 residues. Sequencing was carried out using sorted CD4+, CD8+, or CD8+CD57+ T cells (not recorded which) from PBMCs. The V call is TRBV2, the J call TRBJ2-4, with D maybe TRBD1 (5 bases). This TCR was sampled from a human donor with aplastic anemia. CDR3 loop: CASMGQGNIQYF. The CDR3, as DNA: TGTGCCAGCATGGGGCAGGGCAACATTCAGTACTTC. Complete variable domain (other parts from reference TRBV2 and TRBJ2-4): EPEVTQTPSHQVTQMGQEVILRCVPISNHLYFYWYRQILGQKVEFLVSFYNNEISEKSEIFDDQFSVERPDGSNFTLKIRSTKLEDSAMYFCASMGQGNIQYFGAGTRLSVL.